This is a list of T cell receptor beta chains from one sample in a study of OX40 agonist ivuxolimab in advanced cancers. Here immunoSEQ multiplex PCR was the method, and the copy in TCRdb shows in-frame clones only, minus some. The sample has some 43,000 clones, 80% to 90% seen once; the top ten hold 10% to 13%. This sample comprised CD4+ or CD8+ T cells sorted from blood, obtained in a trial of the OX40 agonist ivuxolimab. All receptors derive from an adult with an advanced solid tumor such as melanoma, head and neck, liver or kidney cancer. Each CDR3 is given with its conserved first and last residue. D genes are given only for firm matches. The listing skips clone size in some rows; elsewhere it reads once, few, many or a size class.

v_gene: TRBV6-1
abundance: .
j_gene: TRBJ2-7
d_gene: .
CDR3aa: CASSLLGDSYEQYF
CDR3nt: TGTGCCAGCAGCCTCCTGGGGGATTCCTACGAGCAGTACTTC

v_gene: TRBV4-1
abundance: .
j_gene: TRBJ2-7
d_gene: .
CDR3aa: CASSHSTGGYEQYF
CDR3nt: TGCGCCAGCAGCCATAGCACCGGGGGCTACGAGCAGTACTTC

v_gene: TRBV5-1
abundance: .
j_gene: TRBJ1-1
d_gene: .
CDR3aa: CASSFRASNTEAFF
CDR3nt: TGCGCCAGCAGCTTCAGGGCTTCAAACACTGAAGCTTTCTTT

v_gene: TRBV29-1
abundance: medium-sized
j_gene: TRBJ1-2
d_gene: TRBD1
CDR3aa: CSADTGGGEEYGYTF
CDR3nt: TGCAGCGCGGACACAGGGGGGGGAGAGGAATATGGCTACACCTTC

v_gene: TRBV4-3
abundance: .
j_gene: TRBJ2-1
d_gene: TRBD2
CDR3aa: CASSQDPASGYNEQFF
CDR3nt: TGCGCCAGCAGCCAAGATCCGGCTAGCGGGTACAATGAGCAGTTCTTC

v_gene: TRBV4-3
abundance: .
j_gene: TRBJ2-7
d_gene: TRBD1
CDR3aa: CASSQDPSDRVAYEQYF
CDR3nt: TGCGCCAGCAGCCAAGATCCCTCGGACAGGGTCGCCTACGAGCAGTACTTC

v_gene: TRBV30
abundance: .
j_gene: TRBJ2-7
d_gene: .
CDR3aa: CAWSVLFYEQYF
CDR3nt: TGTGCCTGGAGTGTACTTTTCTACGAGCAGTACTTC

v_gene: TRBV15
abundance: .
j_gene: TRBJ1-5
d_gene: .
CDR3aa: CATSRDWNQPQHF
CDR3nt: TGTGCCACCAGCAGAGACTGGAATCAGCCCCAGCATTTT

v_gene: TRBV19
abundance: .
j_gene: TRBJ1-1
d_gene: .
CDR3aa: CASSIGGLAEAFF
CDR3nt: TGTGCCAGTAGTATAGGAGGGTTGGCTGAAGCTTTCTTT

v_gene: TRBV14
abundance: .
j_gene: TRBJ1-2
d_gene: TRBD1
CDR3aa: CASSLGTAYGYTF
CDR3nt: TGTGCCAGCAGCCTCGGGACAGCCTATGGCTACACCTTC

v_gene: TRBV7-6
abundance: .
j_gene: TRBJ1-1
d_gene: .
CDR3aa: CASSLGGPGRSEAFF
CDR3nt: TGTGCCAGCAGCTTAGGAGGGCCGGGACGAAGTGAAGCTTTCTTT

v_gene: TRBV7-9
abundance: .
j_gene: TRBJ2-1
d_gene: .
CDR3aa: CASTADGYNEQFF
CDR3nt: TGTGCCAGCACAGCGGATGGCTACAATGAGCAGTTCTTC

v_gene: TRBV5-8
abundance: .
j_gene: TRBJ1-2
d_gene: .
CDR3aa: CASSLSSGATYGYTF
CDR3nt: TGTGCCAGCAGCTTGAGTTCAGGGGCCACGTATGGCTACACCTTC

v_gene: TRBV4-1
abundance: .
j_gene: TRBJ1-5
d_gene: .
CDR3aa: CASSQVSDQLNQPQHF
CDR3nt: TGCGCCAGCAGCCAAGTTAGTGATCAGTTGAATCAGCCCCAGCATTTT

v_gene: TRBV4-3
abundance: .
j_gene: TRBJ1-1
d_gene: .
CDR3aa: CASSQDRGSEAFF
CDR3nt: TGCGCCAGCAGCCAAGATCGGGGTTCTGAAGCTTTCTTT

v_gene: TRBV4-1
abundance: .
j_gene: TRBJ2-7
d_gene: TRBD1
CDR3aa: CASSQTGTGFYEQYF
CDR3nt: TGCGCCAGCAGCCAGACCGGGACAGGGTTCTACGAGCAGTACTTC

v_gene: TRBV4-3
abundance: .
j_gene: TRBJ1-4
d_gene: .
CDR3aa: CASSQSRTENEKLFF
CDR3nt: TGCGCCAGCAGCCAATCCAGGACAGAAAATGAAAAACTGTTTTTT

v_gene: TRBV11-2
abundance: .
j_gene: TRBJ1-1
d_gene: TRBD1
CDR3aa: CASSSYPGTGNTEAFF
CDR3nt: TGTGCCAGCAGCTCCTATCCCGGGACAGGGAACACTGAAGCTTTCTTT

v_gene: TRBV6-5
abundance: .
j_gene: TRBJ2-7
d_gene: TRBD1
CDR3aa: CASSYPGTGGLYEQYF
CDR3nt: TGTGCCAGCAGTTACCCCGGGACAGGGGGGCTCTACGAGCAGTACTTC

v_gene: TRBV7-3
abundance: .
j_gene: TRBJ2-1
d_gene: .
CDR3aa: CASGEGGYNEQFF
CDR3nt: TGTGCCAGCGGCGAGGGTGGTTACAATGAGCAGTTCTTC

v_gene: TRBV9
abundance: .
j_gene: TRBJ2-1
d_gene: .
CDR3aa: CASSVDGSAYNEQFF
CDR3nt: TGTGCCAGCAGCGTAGACGGGAGTGCGTACAATGAGCAGTTCTTC

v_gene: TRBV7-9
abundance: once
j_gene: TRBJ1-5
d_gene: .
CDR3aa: CASSSYDFGGGNQPQHF
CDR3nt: TGTGCCAGCAGCTCTTATGACTTCGGGGGCGGCAATCAGCCCCAGCATTTT

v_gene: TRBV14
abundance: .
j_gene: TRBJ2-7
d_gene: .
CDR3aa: CASSPPGGVQYF
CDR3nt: TGTGCCAGCAGCCCGCCTGGTGGGGTTCAGTACTTC

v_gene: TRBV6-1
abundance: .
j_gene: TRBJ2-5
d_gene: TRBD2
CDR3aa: CASGSGSMQETQYF
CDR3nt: TGTGCCAGCGGTAGCGGGAGTATGCAAGAGACCCAGTACTTC

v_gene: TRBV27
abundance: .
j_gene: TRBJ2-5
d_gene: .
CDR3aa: CASSIQGRETQYF
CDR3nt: TGTGCCAGCAGTATACAGGGACGCGAGACCCAGTACTTC

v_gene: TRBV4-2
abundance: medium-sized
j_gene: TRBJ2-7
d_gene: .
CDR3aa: CASSPEGGGGYEQYF
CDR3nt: TGTGCCAGCAGCCCCGAAGGGGGGGGCGGGTACGAGCAGTACTTC

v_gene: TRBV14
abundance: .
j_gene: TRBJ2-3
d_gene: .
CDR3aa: CASSPPFPSTDTQYF
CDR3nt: TGTGCCAGCAGCCCCCCATTCCCTAGCACAGATACGCAGTATTTT

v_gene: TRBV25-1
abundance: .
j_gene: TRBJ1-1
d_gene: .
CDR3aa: CASSEWSGGNGFEAFF
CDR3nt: TGTGCCAGCAGTGAATGGTCCGGGGGGAATGGGTTTGAAGCTTTCTTT

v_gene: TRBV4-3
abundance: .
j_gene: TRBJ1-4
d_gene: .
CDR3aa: CASSPTGPLSEKLFF
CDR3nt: TGCGCCAGCAGCCCTACCGGACCCTTGAGTGAAAAACTGTTTTTT

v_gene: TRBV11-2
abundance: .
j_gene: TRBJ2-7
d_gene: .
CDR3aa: CASINSRTDYEQYF
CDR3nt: TGTGCCAGCATCAACAGTCGGACAGACTACGAGCAGTACTTC

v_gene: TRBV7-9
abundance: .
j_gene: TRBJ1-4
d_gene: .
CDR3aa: CASSLERGEKLFF
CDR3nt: TGTGCCAGCAGCTTAGAGAGGGGAGAAAAACTGTTTTTT

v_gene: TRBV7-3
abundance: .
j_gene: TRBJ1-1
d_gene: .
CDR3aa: CASSLDRNTEAFF
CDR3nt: TGTGCCAGCAGCTTAGACAGGAACACTGAAGCTTTCTTT

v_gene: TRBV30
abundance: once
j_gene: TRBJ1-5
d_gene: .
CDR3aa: CAWSVLDIGNQPQHF
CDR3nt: TGTGCCTGGAGTGTACTGGACATTGGCAATCAGCCCCAGCATTTT

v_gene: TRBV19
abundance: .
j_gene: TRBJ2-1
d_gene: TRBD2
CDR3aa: CASSLGLAGDEQFF
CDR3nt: TGTGCCAGTAGTCTGGGACTAGCGGGAGATGAGCAGTTCTTC

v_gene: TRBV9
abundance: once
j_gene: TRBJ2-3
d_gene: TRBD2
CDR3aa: CASSPRTSGSTDTQYF
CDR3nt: TGTGCCAGCAGCCCTAGGACTAGCGGTAGCACAGATACGCAGTATTTT

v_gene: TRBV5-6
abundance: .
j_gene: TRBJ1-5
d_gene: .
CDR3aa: CASSPWEGGFDQPQHF
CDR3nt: TGTGCCAGCAGCCCCTGGGAAGGGGGTTTCGATCAGCCCCAGCATTTT

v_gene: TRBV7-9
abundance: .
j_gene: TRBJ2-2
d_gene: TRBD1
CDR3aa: CASRPGTGATGELFF
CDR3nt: TGTGCCAGCAGGCCCGGGACAGGGGCCACCGGGGAGCTGTTTTTT

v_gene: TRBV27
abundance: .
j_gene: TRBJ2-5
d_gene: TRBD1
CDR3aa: CASSSEWDRGLETQYF
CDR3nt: TGTGCCAGCAGTTCGGAATGGGACAGGGGGCTAGAGACCCAGTACTTC

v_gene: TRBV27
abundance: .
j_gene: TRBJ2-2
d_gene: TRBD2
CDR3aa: CASSYGGATGELFF
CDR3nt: TGTGCCAGCAGTTACGGGGGGGCGACCGGGGAGCTGTTTTTT

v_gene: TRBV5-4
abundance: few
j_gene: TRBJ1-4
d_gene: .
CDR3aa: CASSQVMFWRRLFF
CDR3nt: TGCGCCAGCAGCCAAGTCATGTTTTGGAGGCGGCTGTTTTTT

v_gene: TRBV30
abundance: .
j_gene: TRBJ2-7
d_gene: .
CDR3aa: CAWIKGGHEQYF
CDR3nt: TGTGCCTGGATCAAGGGCGGCCACGAGCAGTACTTC

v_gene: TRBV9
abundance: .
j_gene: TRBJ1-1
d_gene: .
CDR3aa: CASSVATGTEAFF
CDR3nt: TGTGCCAGCAGCGTAGCCACAGGAACTGAAGCTTTCTTT

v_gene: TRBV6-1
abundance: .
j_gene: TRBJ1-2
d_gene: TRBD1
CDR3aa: CASSEELVGGRHYGYTF
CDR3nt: TGTGCCAGCAGTGAAGAACTTGTAGGGGGCCGCCACTATGGCTACACCTTC

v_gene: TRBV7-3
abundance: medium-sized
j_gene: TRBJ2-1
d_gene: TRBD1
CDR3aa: CASGTGNPYNEQFF
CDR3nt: TGTGCCAGCGGGACAGGGAATCCCTACAATGAGCAGTTCTTC

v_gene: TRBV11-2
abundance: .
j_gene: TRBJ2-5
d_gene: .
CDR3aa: CASSALGLGEETQYF
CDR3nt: TGTGCCAGCAGCGCTCTGGGCCTCGGGGAAGAGACCCAGTACTTC

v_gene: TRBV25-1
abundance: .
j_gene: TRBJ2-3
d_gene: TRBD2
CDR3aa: CAVWLAGTDTQYF
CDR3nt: TGTGCCGTCTGGCTAGCGGGCACAGATACGCAGTATTTT

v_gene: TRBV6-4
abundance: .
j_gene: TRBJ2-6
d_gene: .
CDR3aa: CASSERAPSGANVLTF
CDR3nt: TGTGCCAGCAGTGAGAGAGCTCCCTCTGGGGCCAACGTCCTGACTTTC

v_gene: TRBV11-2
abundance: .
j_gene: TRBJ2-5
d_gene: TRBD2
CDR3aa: CASSQTSGMWETQYF
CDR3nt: TGTGCCAGCAGTCAGACTAGCGGTATGTGGGAGACCCAGTACTTC

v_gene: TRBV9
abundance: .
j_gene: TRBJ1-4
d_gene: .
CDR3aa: CASSVNTQNNEKLFF
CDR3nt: TGTGCCAGCAGCGTAAATACCCAAAACAATGAAAAACTGTTTTTT